This entry describes one T cell receptor (beta chain). In its sample, this clone was seen a few times. Its antigen remains undetermined. No much larger clone is present one base from it, and per-base qualities are unavailable. This record belongs to a study of cytomegalovirus exposure and HLA in healthy donors (TCRdb year 2017). Study-level background: According to an earlier analysis of around 600 of the donors, 200 million or so T cells yielded 120 million or so unique TCR beta sequences and roughly 280 Gb of sequence data. Donor age, sex, ethnicity and CMV serostatus were compiled alongside the repertoire data. Along with the approximately 700-subject first cohort, a separate validation cohort of over 90 different subjects was used. On average, about 200,000 unique TCR beta nucleotide sequences were sequenced per donor among a few hundred genotyped donors of the cohort, with around 19% of those sequences being non-productive. Typing coverage differed by locus: A, B, C, DRB1 and DQB1 were typed in roughly 629-630 donors, DQA1 in 500 to 550, DPA1 in some 600, and DPB1 in about 450. Genome-wide SNP genotypes for about three fifths of the roughly 670 donors were used in a later genetic analysis, which treated that subset as a discovery cohort. The study profiled the T cell repertoires of 550 to 700 subjects by immunosequencing and related them to cytomegalovirus serostatus. HLA typing included class I and class II loci at four-digit resolution. In a later analysis, previously published TCR beta repertoires from 600 to 850 donors were re-analyzed and high-resolution HLA genotyping was added so that TCR occurrence patterns could be studied. To decide whether each TCR beta V gene segment behaved as functional or pseudogenic, an earlier analysis of 587 of the donors relied on high-throughput TCR beta sequencing. Every repertoire in the discovery cohort had been generated on one and the same sequencing platform. In the later analysis, no new phenotypic data were used to find candidate immune exposures; instead, reliance was placed on TCR beta sequences and their occurrence across donors. Because of strong linkage in the cohort, five DR-DQ haplotypes were treated as single units for association and clustering. Approximately 310 gigabases of sequencing data and 78 million or so unique TCR sequences were included in an early release covering about 700 HLA-typed donors. The aim of the study was to test whether cataloging public T cell receptors could identify signatures of past pathogen exposure. The genetic ancestry cluster associated with self-reported Caucasian donors included 80% to 90% of the 398 genotyped donors. High-throughput TCR immunosequencing, statistical association of individual TCRs with disease status, and machine learning were combined to predict cytomegalovirus infection status.

The CDR1 and CDR2 encoded by the germline V gene (reference sequence) are MNHNY and SVGAGI. Compared with germline, V lacks 8 bases and J lacks 6 bases; bases without a gene match: 7. The CDR3 runs 13 amino acids, cysteine and phenylalanine included. CDR3 DNA only is kept here, 39 bases in frame from base 1. Libraries were constructed by the immunoSEQ multiplex PCR assay. For the multiplex PCR, a mixture combining 60 forward primers for TCR Vbeta segments and 13 reverse primers for TCR Jbeta segments was used. The CDR3 region of rearranged TCR beta genes was amplified from genomic DNA with a multiplex PCR assay. Amplified TCR beta libraries were sequenced as 87-base-pair reads on the Illumina HiSeq System. The original pipeline was this. In a later analysis, tens of millions of unique TCR beta chains were counted across the roughly 670 repertoires, and roughly 11 million of these chains were shared by at least two donors. To remove PCR and sequencing errors, raw reads were error-corrected and collapsed into unique sequences using a nearest-neighbor algorithm that merged closely related sequences. Alignment of CDR3 sequences to IMGT reference sequences was used to assign V, D and J gene segments. For a sequence to be retained, a match of at least six nucleotides was required to both a V gene segment and a J gene segment. A rearrangement was called productive if the CDR3 had no stop codons and remained in frame with V and J, and every other rearrangement was called non-productive. Following IMGT convention, CDR3 was defined as the stretch from the second conserved V-encoded cysteine up to the conserved J-encoded phenylalanine. In an earlier analysis of around 640 of the donors, sequences lacking an unambiguous match to a single V gene segment were excluded. In an earlier analysis of a few hundred of the donors, V segments were called functional above 56.7% productive rearrangements and were called segregating when the between-donor standard deviation exceeded 5%. A statistical classification framework was developed to diagnose cytomegalovirus status using the catalog of TCR beta chain sequences. In a later analysis, TCR nucleotide sequences were compared against IMGT/GENE-DB human TR gene sequences so that V and J genes could be assigned. A later analysis assigned CDR3 sequences and most-parsimonious VDJ recombination scenarios with the TCRdist pipeline. In a later analysis, every TCR beta chain was defined by the combination of its CDR3 amino acid sequence and its V-gene family, and reads without a unique V-gene family were dropped. To address suspected cross-contamination and a sequencing artifact, a later analysis removed 592 highly shared, low-generation-probability nucleotide sequences. In a later analysis, a clonal expansion index was calculated for each public chain from normalized within-repertoire ranks of inferred template counts. A later analysis computed generation probabilities with a VDJ recombination model fitted to out-of-frame rearrangements, and checked the results against IGoR. In a later analysis, hypergeometric tests were used to score TCR-TCR, TCR-HLA and TCR-CMV co-occurrence, with a repertoire-size bias correction applied to TCR pairs. In a later analysis, false discovery rates were estimated by permuting HLA or CMV assignments 20 times. In a later analysis, co-occurring TCRs were grouped using DBSCAN, and TCRdist sequence similarity was added for clustering within HLA-allele-positive subsets. Repertoires with fewer than 30,000 or more than 120,000 public chains, plus five repertoires with anomalous nucleotide sharing, were excluded from co-occurrence clustering. TCRdb retrieved this table from immuneACCESS and kept in-frame rearrangements only. Not all clones are present; in checked studies, unresolved V genes account for under half, and no reason is known for the remainder. D and trimming come from the DNA, and the V and J calls and clone size come from that table. Present in this sample are 100,000 or so clones, roughly 70% of which were seen just once. Roughly a tenth of the sample comes from the top ten.

The cohort comprised 710 or so healthy bone marrow donors. At the time of sampling, all cohort members were nominally healthy, though unrecorded immune exposures were likely present. The donor tested CMV seronegative, placing the donor among the 350 or so seronegative members of the cohort. A peripheral blood sample was provided by each donor, and peripheral blood mononuclear cells were used for TCR beta sequencing. The Qiagen DNeasy Blood Extraction Kit was used to extract genomic DNA from the blood cell samples. What the work shows at the level of the full study, not this receptor alone: A later genetic analysis reported fewer N-insertions in productive TCRs among donors in an Asian-associated ancestry cluster than the roughly 700-donor mean. A later analysis associated about 18,000 TCR beta sequences with specific HLA alleles at a false discovery rate of 0.05. Some IMGT-functional V segments, including TRBV6-2 and TRBV6-3, could not be distinguished by the 87-base-pair reads and were therefore excluded. According to a later analysis, most CMV-associated TCR beta chains appeared to be HLA-restricted, and the HLA associations seemed to be driven largely by CMV exposure. When HLA alleles, especially DR and DQ, strongly co-occurred, attributing TCR associations to individual alleles was difficult. The authors suggested that the approach could potentially be generalized to other disease states and immunological phenotypes. The only immune exposure information available for the cohort was CMV serostatus. Linkage disequilibrium might explain the correlated functional status among segregating V segments, but an unknown experimental factor could not be ruled out. Because some donors lacked HLA typing at each locus, the association tests relied only on the typed subset. An association between a missense DCLRE1C variant and V-gene and J-gene trimming of TCR beta chains was found in a later genetic analysis and replicated in an independent cohort. Most TCR sequences were seen in very few donors, while some public TCRs were found in many individuals. The cohort was sequenced for TCR beta chains only, and without alpha or paired-chain data the features that could be detected were limited. The study listed 164 TCR beta chains as associated with cytomegalovirus. In vitro tests confirmed that a few of the cytomegalovirus-associated TCR beta chains recognize cytomegalovirus antigens. Several of the top co-occurrence clusters appeared to be linked to parvovirus B19, influenza, CMV and Epstein-Barr virus, according to a later analysis. Presence/absence analyses assumed roughly uniform sequencing depth across donors, an assumption that may not hold. An earlier analysis of around 540 of the donors showed that most TCR beta V segments appeared in productive rearrangements either about 87% or about 30% of the time, which broadly matched IMGT annotations. A later analysis found that HLA-associated TCR beta chains were more clonally expanded and had lower generation probabilities than equally common non-associated chains. A group of highly shared sequence variants was considered likely to be a technical artifact of the sequencing pipeline. The classifier was reported to diagnose cytomegalovirus status with high specificity and sensitivity in both the original cohort and the validation cohort. Some 15 rarely observed V segments, including chromosome 9 orphons, were excluded from the earlier analysis of several hundred of the donors because counts were too low. In a later analysis, TCR association rates were found to vary across HLA loci, with the most associated TCRs seen for DRB1 alleles and the fewest for HLA-C alleles. A further reported finding was that TCR beta sequences accurately predicted the HLA-A and HLA-B alleles for most subjects in the first cohort.

The V and J segments used are TRBV6-6 and TRBJ2-3, with 8 bases matching TRBD2. The source of this sequence is a man in his forties or fifties in good health and CMV-seronegative. Sample: PBMCs. Here is the DNA: TGTGCCAGCTCGGGGACTAGGGTCGATACGCAGTATTTT. Translated, this is CASSGTRVDTQYF.